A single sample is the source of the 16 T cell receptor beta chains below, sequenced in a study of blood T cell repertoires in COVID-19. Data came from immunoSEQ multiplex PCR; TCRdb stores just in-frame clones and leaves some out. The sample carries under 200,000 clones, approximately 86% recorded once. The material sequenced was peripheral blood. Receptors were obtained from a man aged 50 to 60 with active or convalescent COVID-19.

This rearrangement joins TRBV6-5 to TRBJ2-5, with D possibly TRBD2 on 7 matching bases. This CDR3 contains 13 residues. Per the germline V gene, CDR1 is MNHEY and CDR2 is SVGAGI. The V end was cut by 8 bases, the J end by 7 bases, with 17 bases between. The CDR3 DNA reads TGTGCCAGCGCCACCGGGGGGCGGGGGACCCAGTACTTC. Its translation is CASATGGRGTQYF.

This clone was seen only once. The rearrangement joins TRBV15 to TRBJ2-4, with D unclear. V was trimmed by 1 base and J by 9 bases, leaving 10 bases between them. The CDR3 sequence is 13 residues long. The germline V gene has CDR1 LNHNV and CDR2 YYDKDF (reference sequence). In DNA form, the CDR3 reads TGTGCCACCAGCAGAGGTACTCCCTTCATTCAGTACTTC. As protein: CATSRGTPFIQYF. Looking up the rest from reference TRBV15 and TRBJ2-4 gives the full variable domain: DAMVIQNPRYQVTQFGKPVTLSCSQTLNHNVMYWYQQKSSQAPKLLFHYYDKDFNNEADTPDNFQSRRPNTSFCFLDIRSPGLGDTAMYLCATSRGTPFIQYFGAGTRLSVL.

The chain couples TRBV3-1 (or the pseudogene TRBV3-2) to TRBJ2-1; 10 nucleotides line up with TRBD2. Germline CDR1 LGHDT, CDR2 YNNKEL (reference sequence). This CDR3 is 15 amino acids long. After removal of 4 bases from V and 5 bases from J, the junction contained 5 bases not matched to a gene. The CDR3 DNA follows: TGTGCCAGCAGCCCGGGACTAGCGCCGAACAATGAGCAGTTCTTC. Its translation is CASSPGLAPNNEQFF.

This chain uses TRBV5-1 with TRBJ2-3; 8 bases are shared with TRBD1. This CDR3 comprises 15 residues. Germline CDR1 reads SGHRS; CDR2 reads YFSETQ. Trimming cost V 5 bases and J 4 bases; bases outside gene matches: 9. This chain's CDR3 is CASRLAGGFPDTQYF. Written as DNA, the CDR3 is TGCGCCAGCAGACTGGCAGGGGGCTTCCCAGATACGCAGTATTTT.

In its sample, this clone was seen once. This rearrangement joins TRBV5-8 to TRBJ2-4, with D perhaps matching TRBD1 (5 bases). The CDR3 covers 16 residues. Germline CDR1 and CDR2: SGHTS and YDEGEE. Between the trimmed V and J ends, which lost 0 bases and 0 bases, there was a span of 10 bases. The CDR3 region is CASSLEGRGAKNIQYF. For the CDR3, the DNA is TGTGCCAGCAGCTTGGAGGGGCGTGGAGCCAAAAACATTCAGTACTTC.

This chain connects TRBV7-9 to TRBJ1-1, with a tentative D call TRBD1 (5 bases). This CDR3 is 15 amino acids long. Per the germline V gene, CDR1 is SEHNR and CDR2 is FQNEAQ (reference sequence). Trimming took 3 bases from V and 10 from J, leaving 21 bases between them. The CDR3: CASSFPTDSSRGAFF. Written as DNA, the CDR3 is TGTGCCAGCAGCTTTCCGACAGATAGCTCCCGTGGAGCTTTCTTT.

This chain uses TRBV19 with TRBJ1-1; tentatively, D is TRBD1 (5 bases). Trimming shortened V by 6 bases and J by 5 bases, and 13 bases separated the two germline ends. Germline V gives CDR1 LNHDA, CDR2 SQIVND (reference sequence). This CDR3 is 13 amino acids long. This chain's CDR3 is CASRDGARTEAFF. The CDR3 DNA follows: TGTGCCAGTAGGGATGGGGCGAGGACTGAAGCTTTCTTT.

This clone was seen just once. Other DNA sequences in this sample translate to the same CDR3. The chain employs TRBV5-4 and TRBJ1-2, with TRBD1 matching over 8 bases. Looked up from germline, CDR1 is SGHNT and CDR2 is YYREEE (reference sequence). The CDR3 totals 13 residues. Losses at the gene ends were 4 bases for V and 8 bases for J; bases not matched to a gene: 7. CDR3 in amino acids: CASSPDRVYGYTF. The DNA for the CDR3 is TGTGCCAGCAGCCCGGACAGGGTTTACGGCTACACCTTC. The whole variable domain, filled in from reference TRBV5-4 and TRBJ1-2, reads ETGVTQSPTHLIKTRGQQVTLRCSSQSGHNTVSWYQQALGQGPQFIFQYYREEENGRGNFPPRFSGLQFPNYSSELNVNALELDDSALYLCASSPDRVYGYTFGSGTRLTVV.

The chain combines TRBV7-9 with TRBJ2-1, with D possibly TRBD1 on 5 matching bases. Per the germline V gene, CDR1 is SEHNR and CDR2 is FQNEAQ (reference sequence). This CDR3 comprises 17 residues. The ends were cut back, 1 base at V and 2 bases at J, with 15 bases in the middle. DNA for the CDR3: TGTGCCAGCAGCTTAGAGGTTGGGGCGGACCCCTACAATGAGCAGTTCTTC. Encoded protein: CASSLEVGADPYNEQFF.

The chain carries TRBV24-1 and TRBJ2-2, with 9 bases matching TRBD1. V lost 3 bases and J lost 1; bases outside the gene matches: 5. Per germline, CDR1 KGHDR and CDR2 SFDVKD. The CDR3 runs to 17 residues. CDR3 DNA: TGTGCCACCAGTGATCCTATGGGACAGGGGAACACCGGGGAGCTGTTTTTT. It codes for CATSDPMGQGNTGELFF.

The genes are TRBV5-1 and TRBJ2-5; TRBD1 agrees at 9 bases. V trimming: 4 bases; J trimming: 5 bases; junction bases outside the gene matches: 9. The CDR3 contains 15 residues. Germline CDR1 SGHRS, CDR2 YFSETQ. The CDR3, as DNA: TGCGCCAGCAGCACCGCCGGGACAGGGAGGGAGACCCAGTACTTC. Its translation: CASSTAGTGRETQYF.

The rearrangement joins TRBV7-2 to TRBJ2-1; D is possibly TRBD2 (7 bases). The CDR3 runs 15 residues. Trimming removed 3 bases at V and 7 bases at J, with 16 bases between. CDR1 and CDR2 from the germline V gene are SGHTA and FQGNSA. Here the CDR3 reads CASSFKFGGQNEQFF. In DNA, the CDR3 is TGTGCCAGCAGCTTCAAGTTCGGGGGGCAGAATGAGCAGTTCTTC. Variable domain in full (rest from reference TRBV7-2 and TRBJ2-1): GAGVSQSPSNKVTEKGKDVELRCDPISGHTALYWYRQSLGQGLEFLIYFQGNSAPDKSGLPSDRFSAERTGGSVSTLTIQRTQQEDSAVYLCASSFKFGGQNEQFFGPGTRLTVL.

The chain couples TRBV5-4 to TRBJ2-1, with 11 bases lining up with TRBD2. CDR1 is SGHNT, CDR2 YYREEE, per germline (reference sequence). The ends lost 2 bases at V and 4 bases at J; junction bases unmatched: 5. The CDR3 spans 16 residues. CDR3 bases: TGTGCCAGCAGCTTAGATGGGACTAGCGGATACAATGAGCAGTTCTTC. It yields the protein CASSLDGTSGYNEQFF.

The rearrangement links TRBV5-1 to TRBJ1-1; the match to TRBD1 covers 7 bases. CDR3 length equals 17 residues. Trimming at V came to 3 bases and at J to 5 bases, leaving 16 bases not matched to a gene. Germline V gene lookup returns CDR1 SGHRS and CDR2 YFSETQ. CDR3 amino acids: CASSSDARQGGVTEAFF. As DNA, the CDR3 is TGCGCCAGCAGCTCCGACGCCCGACAGGGAGGTGTTACTGAAGCTTTCTTT.

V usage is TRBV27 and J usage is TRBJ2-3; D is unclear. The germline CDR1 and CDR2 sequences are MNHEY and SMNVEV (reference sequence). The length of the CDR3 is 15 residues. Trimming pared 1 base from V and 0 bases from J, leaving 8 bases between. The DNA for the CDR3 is TGTGCCAGCAGTTTATTTGGCCTGAGCACAGATACGCAGTATTTT. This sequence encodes CASSLFGLSTDTQYF.

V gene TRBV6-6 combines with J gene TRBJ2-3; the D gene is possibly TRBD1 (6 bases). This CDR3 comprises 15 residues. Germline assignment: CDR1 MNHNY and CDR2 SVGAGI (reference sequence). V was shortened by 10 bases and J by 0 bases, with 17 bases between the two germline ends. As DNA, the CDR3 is TGTGCCACGGACAGTAGGTTGGTTAGCACAGATACGCAGTATTTT. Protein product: CATDSRLVSTDTQYF.